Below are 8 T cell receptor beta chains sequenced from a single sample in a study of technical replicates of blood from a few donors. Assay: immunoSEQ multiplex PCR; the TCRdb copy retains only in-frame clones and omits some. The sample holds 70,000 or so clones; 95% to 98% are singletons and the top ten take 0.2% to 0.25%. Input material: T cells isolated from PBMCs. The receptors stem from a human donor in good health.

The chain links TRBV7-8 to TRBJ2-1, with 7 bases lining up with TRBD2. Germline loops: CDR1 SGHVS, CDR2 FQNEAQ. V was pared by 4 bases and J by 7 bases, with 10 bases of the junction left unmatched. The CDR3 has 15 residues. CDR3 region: CASSSKREVVNEQFF. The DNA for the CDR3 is TGTGCCAGCAGCTCAAAGCGGGAAGTAGTTAATGAGCAGTTCTTC.

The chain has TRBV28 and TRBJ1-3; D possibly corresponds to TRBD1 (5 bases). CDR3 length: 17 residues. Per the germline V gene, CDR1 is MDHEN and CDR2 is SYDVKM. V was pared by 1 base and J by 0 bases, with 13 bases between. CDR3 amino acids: CASSLSSRQSSGNTIYF. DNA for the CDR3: TGTGCCAGCAGTTTATCCTCTCGACAGAGCTCTGGAAACACCATATATTTT.

As DNA, the CDR3 is TGTGCCAGCAGCTCGGGACTCCACAATGAGCAGTTCTTC. Translated, it gives CASSSGLHNEQFF. The chain is built from TRBV7-9 and TRBJ2-1, with a possible D match to TRBD2 (6 bases). This CDR3 comprises 13 residues. Between the trimmed V and J ends, which lost 4 bases and 5 bases, there was a span of 9 bases. Germline lookup yields CDR1 SEHNR and CDR2 FQNEAQ (reference sequence).

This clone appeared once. The CDR3 DNA reads as TGTGCCAGCAGCCTCTGGGACTTCCCCCCGGCCGGGGAGCTGTTTTTT. This encodes CASSLWDFPPAGELFF. This chain connects TRBV7-9 to TRBJ2-2; the D gene is possibly TRBD2 (6 bases). The CDR3 has 16 residues. Germline V CDR1 and CDR2: SEHNR, FQNEAQ (reference sequence). Trimming left V 5 bases short and J 6 bases short, with 19 bases between.

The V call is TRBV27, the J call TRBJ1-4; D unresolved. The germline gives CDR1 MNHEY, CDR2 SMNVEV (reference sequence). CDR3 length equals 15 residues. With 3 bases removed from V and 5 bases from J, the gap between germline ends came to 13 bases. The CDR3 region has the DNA TGTGCCAGCAGTTTGTTACAGACGTCGAATGAAAAACTGTTTTTT. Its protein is CASSLLQTSNEKLFF.

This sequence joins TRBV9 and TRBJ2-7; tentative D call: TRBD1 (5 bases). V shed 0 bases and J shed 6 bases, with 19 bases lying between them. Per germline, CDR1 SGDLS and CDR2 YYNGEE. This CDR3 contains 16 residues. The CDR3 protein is CASSVAPQGRWSEQYF. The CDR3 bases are TGTGCCAGCAGCGTAGCCCCGCAGGGAAGGTGGTCCGAGCAGTACTTC. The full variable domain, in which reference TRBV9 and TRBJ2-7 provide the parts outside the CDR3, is DSGVTQTPKHLITATGQRVTLRCSPRSGDLSVYWYQQSLDQGLQFLIQYYNGEERAKGNILERFSAQQFPDLHSELNLSSLELGDSALYFCASSVAPQGRWSEQYFGPGTRLTVT.

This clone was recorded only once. The CDR3 DNA reads TGCGCCAGCAGCCAAGATCCAGCGGGAGGGCCCTACAATGAGCAGTTCTTC. Translation gives CASSQDPAGGPYNEQFF. The J gene is TRBJ2-1, the V gene TRBV4-1, with 10 bases lining up with TRBD2. The CDR3 is 17 amino acids. V trimming: 0 bases; J trimming: 2 bases; junction bases outside the gene matches: 4. Germline V CDR1 and CDR2: MGHRA, YSYEKL.

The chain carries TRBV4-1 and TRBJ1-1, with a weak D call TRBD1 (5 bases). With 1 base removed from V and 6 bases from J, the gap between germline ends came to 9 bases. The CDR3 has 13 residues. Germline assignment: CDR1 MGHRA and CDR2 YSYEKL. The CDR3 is CASSQVGGAEAFF. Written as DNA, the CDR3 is TGCGCCAGCAGCCAAGTCGGGGGGGCTGAAGCTTTCTTT.